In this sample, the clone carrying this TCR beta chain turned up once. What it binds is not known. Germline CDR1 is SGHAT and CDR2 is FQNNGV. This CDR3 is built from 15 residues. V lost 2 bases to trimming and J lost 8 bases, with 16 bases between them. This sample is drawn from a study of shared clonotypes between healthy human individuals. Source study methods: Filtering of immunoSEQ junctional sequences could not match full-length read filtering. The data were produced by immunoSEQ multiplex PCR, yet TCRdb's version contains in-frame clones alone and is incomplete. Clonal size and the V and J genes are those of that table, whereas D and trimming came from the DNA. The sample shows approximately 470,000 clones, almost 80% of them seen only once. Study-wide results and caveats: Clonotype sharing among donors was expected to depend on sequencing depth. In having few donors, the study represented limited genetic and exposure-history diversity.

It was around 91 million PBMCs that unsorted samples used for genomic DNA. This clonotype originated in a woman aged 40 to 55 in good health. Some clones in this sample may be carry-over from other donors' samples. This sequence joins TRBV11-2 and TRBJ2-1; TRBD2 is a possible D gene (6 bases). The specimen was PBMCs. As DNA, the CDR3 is TGTGCCAGCAGCTTAACTGCGACGGGAGTTGATGAGCAGTTCTTC. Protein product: CASSLTATGVDEQFF.